A selection of T cell receptor beta chains follows, all from one sample in a study of T cell responses to AZD1222 COVID-19 vaccine. Libraries were prepared by immunoSEQ multiplex PCR; TCRdb keeps only in-frame clonotypes and omits some of them. The sample records approximately 99,000 clones, over 85% being singletons. The sequencing used peripheral blood, collected on day 0 of MenACWY control vaccination. These receptors came from an adult in good health. Both conserved end residues are trimmed from each CDR3. The size entry is marked missing in some rows and otherwise reads once, few, many or a size class.

length,J,V,size,CDR3
13,TRBJ1-1,TRBV5-1,-,ASSGGLGENTEAF
13,TRBJ2-2,TRBV7-3,-,ASSPQGYYTGELF
11,TRBJ1-2,TRBV7-9,once,ASNTGTGKGYT
12,TRBJ1-2,TRBV6-2/TRBV6-3,-,ASSYSEGARGYT
15,TRBJ1-5,TRBV12-5,-,ASGPGTGGPSNQPQH
11,TRBJ1-6,TRBV12-3/TRBV12-4,once,ASSLQSNSPLH
13,TRBJ2-7,TRBV21-1,few,ASSKGLALLYEQY
10,TRBJ1-5,TRBV7-9,-,ASSFGLRPQH
11,TRBJ2-7,TRBV6-4,-,AARGVLHNEQY
14,TRBJ2-3,TRBV4-1,few,ASSQTLAKGPDTQY
13,TRBJ2-6,TRBV5-4,-,ASSLGDSGANVLT
12,TRBJ1-5,TRBV6-4,-,ASSDSTGGQPQH
9,TRBJ2-7,TRBV30,-,AWSLGPEQY
17,TRBJ1-5,TRBV10-1,-,ASSESSRDRDRSNQPQH
17,TRBJ2-6,TRBV2,-,ASRTTGGGALGGANVLT
12,TRBJ1-2,TRBV7-2,-,ASSLGQANYGYT
10,TRBJ1-5,TRBV12-3/TRBV12-4,-,ASSRAGQPQH
11,TRBJ1-2,TRBV27,-,ASSPGLGYGYT
12,TRBJ1-2,TRBV19,-,ASSLNQGESGYT
12,TRBJ1-3,TRBV7-8,-,ASSLTQAGNTIY
13,TRBJ2-2,TRBV11-3,-,ASSPDRGNTGELF
13,TRBJ2-7,TRBV19,-,ASRTGTGESYEQY
13,TRBJ2-2,TRBV7-2,few,ASSSLAGNTGELF
12,TRBJ1-5,TRBV30,-,AWSGTGIYQPQH
13,TRBJ2-3,TRBV29-1,-,SAGQDRARTDTQY
13,TRBJ1-2,TRBV4-3,-,ASSQGLVTNYGYT
17,TRBJ1-5,TRBV5-5,few,ASRDHTLTGGKRNQPQH
16,TRBJ2-7,TRBV27,-,ASSLSISGGAEGYEQY